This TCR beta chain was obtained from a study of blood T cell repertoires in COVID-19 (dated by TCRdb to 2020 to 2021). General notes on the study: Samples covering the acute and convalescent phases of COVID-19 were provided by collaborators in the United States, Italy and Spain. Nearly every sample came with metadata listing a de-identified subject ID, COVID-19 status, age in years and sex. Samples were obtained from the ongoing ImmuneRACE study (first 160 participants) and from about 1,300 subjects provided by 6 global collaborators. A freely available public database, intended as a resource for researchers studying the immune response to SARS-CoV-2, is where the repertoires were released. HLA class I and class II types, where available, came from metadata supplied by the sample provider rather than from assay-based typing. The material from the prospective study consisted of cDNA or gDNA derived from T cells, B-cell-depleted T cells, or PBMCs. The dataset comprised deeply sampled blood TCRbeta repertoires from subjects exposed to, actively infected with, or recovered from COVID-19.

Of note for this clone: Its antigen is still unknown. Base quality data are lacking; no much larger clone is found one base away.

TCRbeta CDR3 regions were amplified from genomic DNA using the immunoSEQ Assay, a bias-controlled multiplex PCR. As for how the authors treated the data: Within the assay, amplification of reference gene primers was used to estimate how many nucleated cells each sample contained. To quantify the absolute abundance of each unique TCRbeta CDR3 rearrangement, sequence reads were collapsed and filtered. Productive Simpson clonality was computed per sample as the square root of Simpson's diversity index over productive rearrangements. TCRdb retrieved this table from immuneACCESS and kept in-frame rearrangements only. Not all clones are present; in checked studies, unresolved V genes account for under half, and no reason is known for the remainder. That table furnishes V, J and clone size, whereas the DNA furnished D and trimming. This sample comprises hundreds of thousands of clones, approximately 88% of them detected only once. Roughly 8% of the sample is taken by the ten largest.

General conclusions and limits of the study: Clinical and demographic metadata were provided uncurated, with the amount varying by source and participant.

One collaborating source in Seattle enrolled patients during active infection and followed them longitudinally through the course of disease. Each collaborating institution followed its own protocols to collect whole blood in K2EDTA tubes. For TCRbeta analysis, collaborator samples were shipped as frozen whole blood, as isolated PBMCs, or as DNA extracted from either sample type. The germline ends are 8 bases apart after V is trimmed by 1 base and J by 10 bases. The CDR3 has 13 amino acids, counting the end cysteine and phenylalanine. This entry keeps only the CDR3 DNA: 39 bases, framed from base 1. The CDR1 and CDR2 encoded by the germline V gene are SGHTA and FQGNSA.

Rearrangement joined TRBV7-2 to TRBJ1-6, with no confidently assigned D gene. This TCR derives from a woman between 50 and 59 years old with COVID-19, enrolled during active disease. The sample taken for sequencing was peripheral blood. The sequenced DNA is TGTGCCAGCAGCTTAGATAGACACTCACCCCTCCACTTT. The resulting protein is CASSLDRHSPLHF.